This T cell receptor (beta chain) comes out of a study of human T cells and chemical hapten exposure. Trimming took 6 bases from V and 6 from J, leaving 15 bases between them. The CDR3 is 15 amino acids. Sample time point: patch test 2, 6 weeks after DPC sensitization. Treatment noted: therapeutic diphenylcyclopropenone sensitization with weekly scalp DPC. TCRdb redid the calling of the RACE reads with MiXCR, one entry per CDR3 protein. The sample consists of about 380,000 distinct CDR3 sequences, more than 5% of them appearing once. This chain connects TRBV12-3 or TRBV12-4 to TRBJ1-6, with D unresolved. Source: whole blood, taken in connection with sensitization to the hapten diphenylcyclopropenone (DPC). The sequence derives from a woman under 30 with alopecia areata. Some clones in this sample may be carry-over from other donors' samples. CDR3 sequence (DNA): TGTGCCAGCAGCCGCGGGCCCCCCATTAATTCACCCCTCCACTTT. Amino acids: CASSRGPPINSPLHF.